This TCR beta chain was found in a study of blood T cell repertoires in COVID-19. Study context: Acute and convalescent COVID-19 samples came from the United States, Italy and Spain.

In germline, CDR1 is DFQATT, CDR2 SNEGSKA (reference sequence). V gave up 8 bases and J gave up 4 bases; unmatched junction bases: 3. The CDR3 spans 11 residues. How the authors handled the data: Researchers report that nucleated cell counts were estimated from reference gene primer amplification. Clones were read by immunoSEQ multiplex PCR, and TCRdb kept only the in-frame ones, dropping some. V, J and clone size derive from that table, while D and trimming were established from the DNA sequence. The sample lists some 25,000 clones; approximately 87% were seen once. The genes are TRBV20-1 and TRBJ2-3, with 7 nucleotides matching TRBD2. The sample comprised peripheral blood. The receptor was derived from a human donor in a cohort sampled during active COVID-19. The chain's CDR3 is CSRTSADTQYF. The CDR3 DNA reads TGCAGTAGAACTAGCGCAGATACGCAGTATTTT.